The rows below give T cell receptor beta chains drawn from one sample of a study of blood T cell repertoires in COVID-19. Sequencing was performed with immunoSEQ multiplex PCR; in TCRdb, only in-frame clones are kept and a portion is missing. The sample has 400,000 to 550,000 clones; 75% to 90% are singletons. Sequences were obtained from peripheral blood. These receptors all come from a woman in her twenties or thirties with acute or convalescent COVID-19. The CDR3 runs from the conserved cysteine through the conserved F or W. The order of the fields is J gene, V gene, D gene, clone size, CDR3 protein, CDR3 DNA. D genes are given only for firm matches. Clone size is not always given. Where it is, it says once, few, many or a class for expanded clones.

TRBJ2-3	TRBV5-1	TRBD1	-	CASSLPGQGAKDTQYF	TGCGCCAGCAGCTTGCCGGGACAGGGGGCTAAAGATACGCAGTATTTT
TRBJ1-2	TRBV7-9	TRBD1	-	CASSSQGAGGYTF	TGTGCCAGCAGCTCTCAGGGGGCGGGTGGCTACACCTTC
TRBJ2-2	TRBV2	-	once	CASSEGTNTGELFF	TGTGCCAGCAGTGAAGGGACAAACACCGGGGAGCTGTTTTTT
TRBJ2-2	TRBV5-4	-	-	CASSLTHTGELFF	TGTGCCAGCAGCTTAACACACACCGGGGAGCTGTTTTTT
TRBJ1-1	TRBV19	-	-	CASTPSQAVVSTEAFF	TGTGCCAGTACCCCCTCGCAGGCCGTCGTTTCCACTGAAGCTTTCTTT
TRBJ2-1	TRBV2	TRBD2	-	CASRGLGNEQFF	TGTGCCAGCAGAGGACTAGGCAATGAGCAGTTCTTC
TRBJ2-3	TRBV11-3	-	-	CASSFTSGHDTQYF	TGTGCCAGCAGCTTTACCAGTGGGCATGATACGCAGTATTTT
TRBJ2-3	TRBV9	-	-	CASSVANRADTQYF	TGTGCCAGCAGCGTAGCAAACAGGGCAGATACGCAGTATTTT
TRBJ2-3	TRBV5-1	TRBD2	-	CASSLMVAGAITDTQYF	TGCGCCAGCAGCTTGATGGTAGCGGGGGCCATCACAGATACGCAGTATTTT
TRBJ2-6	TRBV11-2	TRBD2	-	CASSPPGGLSSANVLTF	TGTGCCAGCAGCCCCCCGGGAGGGCTGAGTTCGGCCAACGTCCTGACTTTC
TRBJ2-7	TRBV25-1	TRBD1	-	CASPPQTGPTYEQYF	TGTGCCAGCCCACCGCAGACAGGGCCTACCTACGAGCAGTACTTC
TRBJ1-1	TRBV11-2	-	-	CASGGGLNTEAFF	TGTGCCAGCGGGGGAGGGCTGAACACTGAAGCTTTCTTT
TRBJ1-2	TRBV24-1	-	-	CATSDATGSSGYGYTF	TGTGCCACCAGTGATGCCACAGGGTCCTCCGGCTATGGCTACACCTTC
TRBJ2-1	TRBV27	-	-	CASRTTYNEQFF	TGTGCCAGCAGGACAACCTACAATGAGCAGTTCTTC
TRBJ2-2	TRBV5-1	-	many	CASSRDSPASGELFF	TGCGCCAGCAGCCGGGACTCCCCCGCCTCCGGGGAGCTGTTTTTT
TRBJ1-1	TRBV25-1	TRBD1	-	CASSAPDRVVDTEAFF	TGTGCCAGCAGTGCCCCGGACAGGGTGGTGGACACTGAAGCTTTCTTT
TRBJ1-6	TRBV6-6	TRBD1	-	CASSFAKQGTPLHF	TGTGCCAGCAGCTTCGCCAAACAGGGGACACCCCTCCACTTT
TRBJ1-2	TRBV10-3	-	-	CAISESPGRNYGYTF	TGTGCCATCAGTGAGTCCCCAGGGAGGAACTATGGCTACACCTTC
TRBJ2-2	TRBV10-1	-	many	CASSRGSNTNTGELFF	TGCGCCAGCAGCCGGGGGTCGAACACGAACACCGGGGAGCTGTTTTTT
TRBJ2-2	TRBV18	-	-	CASSPVGTGELFF	TGTGCCAGCTCACCCGTCGGCACCGGGGAGCTGTTTTTT
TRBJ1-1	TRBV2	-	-	CASNIEGNTEAFF	TGTGCCAGCAATATAGAGGGGAACACTGAAGCTTTCTTT
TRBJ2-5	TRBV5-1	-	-	CASSFGRARQETQYF	TGCGCCAGCAGCTTCGGCAGGGCGAGACAAGAGACCCAGTACTTC
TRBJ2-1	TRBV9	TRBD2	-	CASSVVASGGASEQFF	TGTGCCAGCAGCGTAGTCGCTAGCGGGGGGGCTAGTGAGCAGTTCTTC
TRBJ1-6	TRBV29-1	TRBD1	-	CSARTGDSYNSPLHF	TGCAGCGCCCGGACAGGGGACTCCTATAATTCACCCCTCCACTTT
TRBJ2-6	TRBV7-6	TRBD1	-	CASSGRQGTGANVLTF	TGTGCCAGCAGCGGACGACAGGGAACTGGGGCCAACGTCCTGACTTTC
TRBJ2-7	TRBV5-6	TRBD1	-	CASSLNRGQGEQYF	TGTGCCAGCAGCTTGAACAGGGGGCAGGGTGAGCAGTACTTC
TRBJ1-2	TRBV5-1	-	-	CASSLDGGGYTF	TGCGCCAGCAGCTTGGATGGAGGTGGCTACACCTTC
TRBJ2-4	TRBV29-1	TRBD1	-	CSVAGQDASDIQYF	TGCAGCGTTGCGGGACAGGACGCCTCCGACATTCAGTACTTC
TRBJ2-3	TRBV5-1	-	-	CASSSTLTDTQYF	TGCGCCAGCAGCTCTACTCTCACAGATACGCAGTATTTT
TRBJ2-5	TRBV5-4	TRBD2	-	CASSPTSGEQETQYF	TGTGCCAGCAGCCCGACTAGCGGGGAACAAGAGACCCAGTACTTC
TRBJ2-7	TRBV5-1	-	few	CASSPDSSSYEQYF	TGCGCCAGCAGCCCGGACAGTAGCTCCTACGAGCAGTACTTC
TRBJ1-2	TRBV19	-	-	CASSTTGGGGGYTF	TGTGCCAGTAGTACGACCGGAGGGGGGGGTGGCTACACCTTC
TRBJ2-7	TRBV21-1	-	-	CASSIGLPADEQYF	TGTGCCAGCAGCATCGGACTCCCTGCCGACGAGCAGTACTTC
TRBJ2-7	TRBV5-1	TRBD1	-	CASSNRQGYEQYF	TGCGCCAGCTCCAATCGACAGGGCTACGAGCAGTACTTC
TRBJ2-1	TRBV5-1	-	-	CASSWGDEQFF	TGCGCCAGCAGCTGGGGCGATGAGCAGTTCTTC
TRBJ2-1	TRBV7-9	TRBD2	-	CASSRNGGENEQFF	TGTGCCAGCAGCCGTAACGGGGGGGAAAATGAGCAGTTCTTC
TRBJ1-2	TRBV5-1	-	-	CASSPEGYYGYTF	TGCGCCAGCAGCCCGGAGGGTTACTATGGCTACACCTTC
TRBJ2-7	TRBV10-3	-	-	CAIKAGGYEQYF	TGTGCCATCAAAGCCGGGGGATACGAGCAGTACTTC
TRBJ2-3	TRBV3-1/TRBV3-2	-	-	CASSGVTVSTDTQYF	TGTGCCAGCAGCGGGGTGACAGTTAGCACAGATACGCAGTATTTT
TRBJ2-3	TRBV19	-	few	CASSSQGGDTQYF	TGTGCCAGTAGTTCACAGGGGGGGGATACGCAGTATTTT
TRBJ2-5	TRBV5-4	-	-	CASSPPGYQETQYF	TGTGCCAGCAGCCCGCCCGGGTACCAAGAGACCCAGTACTTC
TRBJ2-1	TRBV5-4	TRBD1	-	CASSTWTGLGGTSYNEQFF	TGTGCCAGCAGCACCTGGACAGGGCTTGGGGGGACCTCCTACAATGAGCAGTTCTTC
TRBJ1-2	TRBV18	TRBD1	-	CASSGQGISNYGYTF	TGTGCCAGCTCCGGACAGGGTATCAGCAACTATGGCTACACCTTC
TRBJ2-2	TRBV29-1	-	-	CSVKGVNTGELFF	TGCAGCGTAAAAGGAGTAAACACCGGGGAGCTGTTTTTT
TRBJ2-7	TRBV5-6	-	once	CASSLALDTTNYEQYF	TGTGCCAGCAGCTTGGCCTTGGACACAACAAACTACGAGCAGTACTTC
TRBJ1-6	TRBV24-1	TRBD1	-	CATPRPKLTSTGVDSPLHF	TGTGCCACACCAAGGCCCAAGCTCACGTCCACAGGGGTGGATTCACCCCTCCACTTT
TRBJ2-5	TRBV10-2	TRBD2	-	CASSEEKRGIQETQYF	TGCGCCAGCAGTGAGGAAAAGCGGGGGATCCAAGAGACCCAGTACTTC
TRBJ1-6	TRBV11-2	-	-	CASSLGRVLANSPLHF	TGTGCCAGCAGCTTAGGCAGGGTTTTGGCTAATTCACCCCTCCACTTT
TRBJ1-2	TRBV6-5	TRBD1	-	CASRRDSYAMEGYTF	TGTGCCAGCAGACGGGACAGTTACGCTATGGAGGGCTACACCTTC
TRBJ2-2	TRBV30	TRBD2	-	CAWVILAGGQYANTGELFF	TGTGCCTGGGTTATACTAGCGGGGGGTCAATACGCGAACACCGGGGAGCTGTTTTTT
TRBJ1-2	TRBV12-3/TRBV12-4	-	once	CASSQGNPGYTF	TGTGCCAGCAGCCAGGGGAATCCGGGCTACACCTTC
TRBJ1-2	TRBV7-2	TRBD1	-	CASSFRDRAMVGYTF	TGTGCCAGCAGCTTCCGGGACAGGGCCATGGTTGGCTACACCTTC